Listed below are T cell receptor beta chains from one sample, sequenced in a study of cytomegalovirus exposure and HLA in healthy donors. Generated by immunoSEQ multiplex PCR, the TCRdb table keeps only in-frame clones and is missing some. The sample holds 260,000 or so clones; 87% are singletons and the top ten take 2% to 3%. The material sequenced was PBMCs. The source of these receptors is a man aged 18 to 30 in good health and CMV-seronegative. Both conserved end residues are part of each CDR3. The D gene is left open where the match is weak.

cdr3_length	d_call	v_call	cdr3_aa
15	.	TRBV6-6	CASSSFTGITDTQYF
14	.	TRBV7-2	CASSLTRADAEAFF
14	TRBD1	TRBV6-5	CASRPVGQGAGYTF
13	TRBD2	TRBV29-1	CSVATRGTGELFF
15	TRBD1	TRBV7-9	CASSARDRGPYEQYF
13	.	TRBV27	CASSLNMNTEAFF
14	.	TRBV9	CASSVGLGTDTQYF
14	TRBD1	TRBV7-2	CASSENRGRGEQYF
16	TRBD1	TRBV5-1	CASRFGTGDNTGELFF
12	TRBD2	TRBV2	CASGGDTDTQYF
16	TRBD2	TRBV12-5	CASGLILVKAAGEQYF
13	.	TRBV29-1	CSGNTGLNTEAFF
11	.	TRBV25-1	CASNHGGGYTF
14	TRBD1	TRBV5-6	CASSFKGASDTQYF
13	.	TRBV6-6	CATRGQVNSPLHF
13	.	TRBV28	CASSFNSNYGYTF
12	TRBD1	TRBV5-5	CASSPDRTGESF
14	TRBD1	TRBV6-6	CASSSRQGIETQYF
14	.	TRBV11-2	CASSTGQLNTEAFF
16	TRBD1	TRBV18	CASSPSPGQGAGELFF
11	.	TRBV5-1	CASSVSDEQYF
17	TRBD2	TRBV27	CASSSPSLAGVTDTQYF
13	.	TRBV28	CASSFVVEETQYF
12	.	TRBV11-3	CASSGGTGELFF
12	TRBD1	TRBV6-1	CASSDGQAEAFF
12	.	TRBV5-1	CASSFQRDEQYF
15	TRBD2	TRBV5-4	CASSPSGGTFNTQYF